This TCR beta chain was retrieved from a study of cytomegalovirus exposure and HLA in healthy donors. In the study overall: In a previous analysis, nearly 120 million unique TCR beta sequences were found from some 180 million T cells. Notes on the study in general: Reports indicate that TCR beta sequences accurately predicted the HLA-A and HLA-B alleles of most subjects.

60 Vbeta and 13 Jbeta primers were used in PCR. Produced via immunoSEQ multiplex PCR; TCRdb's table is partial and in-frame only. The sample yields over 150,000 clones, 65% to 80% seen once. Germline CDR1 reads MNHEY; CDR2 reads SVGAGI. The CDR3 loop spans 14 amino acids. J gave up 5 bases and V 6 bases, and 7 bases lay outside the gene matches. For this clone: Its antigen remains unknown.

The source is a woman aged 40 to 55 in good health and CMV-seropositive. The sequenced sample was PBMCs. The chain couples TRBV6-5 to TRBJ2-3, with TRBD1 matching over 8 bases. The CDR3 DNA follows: TGTGCCAGCAGAACACAGGGGGTAATAGATACGCAGTATTTT. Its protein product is CASRTQGVIDTQYF.